This TCR beta chain was identified during a study of OX40 agonist ivuxolimab in advanced cancers. Study conclusions and caveats: Clonal expansion by week 6 occurred in CD4+ and CD8+ blood T cells (at 0.1 to 3.0 mg/kg).

The table came from immunoSEQ multiplex PCR; TCRdb's copy has only in-frame clones and leaves some out. The table records about 83,000 clones, approximately 84% of them present only once. Concerning this clone: Its antigen remains unidentified.

CDR1 and CDR2 (germline): LNHDA, SQIVND (reference sequence). The CDR3 runs 15 residues. Trimming removed 4 bases from V and 1 base from J; junction bases left unmatched: 4. The receptor's source is an adult with an advanced solid tumor such as melanoma, head and neck, liver or kidney cancer. The sequencing here drew on CD4+ or CD8+ T cells sorted from blood, taken in a trial of the OX40 agonist ivuxolimab. The chain couples TRBV19 to TRBJ2-1, with 7 nucleotides matching TRBD1. The CDR3 DNA reads as TGTGCCAGTAGTACCCACAGGGGATCCTACAATGAGCAGTTCTTC. As protein: CASSTHRGSYNEQFF. Full variable domain (missing parts from reference TRBV19 and TRBJ2-1): DGGITQSPKYLFRKEGQNVTLSCEQNLNHDAMYWYRQDPGQGLRLIYYSQIVNDFQKGDIAEGYSVSREKKESFPLTVTSAQKNPTAFYLCASSTHRGSYNEQFFGPGTRLTVL.